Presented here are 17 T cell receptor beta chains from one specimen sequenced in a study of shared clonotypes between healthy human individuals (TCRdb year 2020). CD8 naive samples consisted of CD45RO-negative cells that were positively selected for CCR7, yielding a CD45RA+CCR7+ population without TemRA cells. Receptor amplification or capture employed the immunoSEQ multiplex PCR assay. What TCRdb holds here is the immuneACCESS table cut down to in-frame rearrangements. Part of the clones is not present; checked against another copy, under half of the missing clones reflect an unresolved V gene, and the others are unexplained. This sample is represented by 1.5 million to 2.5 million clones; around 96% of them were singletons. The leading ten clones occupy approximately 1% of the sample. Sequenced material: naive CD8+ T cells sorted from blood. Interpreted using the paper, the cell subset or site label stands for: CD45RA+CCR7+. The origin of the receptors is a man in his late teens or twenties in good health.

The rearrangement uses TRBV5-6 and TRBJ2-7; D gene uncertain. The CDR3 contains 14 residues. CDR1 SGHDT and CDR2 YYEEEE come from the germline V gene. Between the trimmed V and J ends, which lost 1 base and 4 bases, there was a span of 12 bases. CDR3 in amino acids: CASSLSGNLYEQYF. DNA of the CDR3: TGTGCCAGCAGCTTGTCGGGCAACCTATACGAGCAGTACTTC.

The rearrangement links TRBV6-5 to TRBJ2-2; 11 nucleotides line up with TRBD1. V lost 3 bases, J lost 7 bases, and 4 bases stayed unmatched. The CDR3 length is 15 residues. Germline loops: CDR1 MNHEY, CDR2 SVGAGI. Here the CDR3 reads CASSYGQGANGELFF. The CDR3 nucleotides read TGTGCCAGCAGTTATGGACAGGGGGCGAACGGGGAGCTGTTTTTT.

The CDR3 protein is CASSSNNEPGTSVHEQFF. The CDR3 region has the DNA TGTGCCAGCAGCTCAAACAACGAGCCCGGGACTAGTGTCCATGAGCAGTTCTTC. J is TRBJ2-1 and V is TRBV7-9; the match to TRBD2 covers 8 bases. V shed 4 bases, J shed 8 bases, and the junction held 19 bases outside the gene matches. The CDR3 spans 18 residues. The germline gives CDR1 SEHNR, CDR2 FQNEAQ (reference sequence).

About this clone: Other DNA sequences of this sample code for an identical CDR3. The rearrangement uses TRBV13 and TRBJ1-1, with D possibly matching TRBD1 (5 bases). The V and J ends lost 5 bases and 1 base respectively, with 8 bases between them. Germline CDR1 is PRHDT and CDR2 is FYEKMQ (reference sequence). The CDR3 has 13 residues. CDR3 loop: CASSPTGNTEAFF. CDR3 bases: TGTGCCAGCAGCCCCACAGGGAACACTGAAGCTTTCTTT.

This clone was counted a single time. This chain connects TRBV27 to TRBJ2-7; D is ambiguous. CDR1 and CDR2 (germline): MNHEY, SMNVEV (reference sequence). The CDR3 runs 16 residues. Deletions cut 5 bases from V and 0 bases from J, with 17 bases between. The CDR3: CASSPSFGRLSYEQYF. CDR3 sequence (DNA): TGTGCCAGCAGTCCATCTTTCGGGCGTCTCTCCTACGAGCAGTACTTC.

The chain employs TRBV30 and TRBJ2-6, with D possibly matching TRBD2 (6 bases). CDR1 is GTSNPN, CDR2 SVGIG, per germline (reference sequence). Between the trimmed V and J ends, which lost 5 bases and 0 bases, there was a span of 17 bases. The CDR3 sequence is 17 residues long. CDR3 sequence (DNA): TGTGCCTGGGACGGGGACTCCGGGTTCTCTGGGGCCAACGTCCTGACTTTC. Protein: CAWDGDSGFSGANVLTF.

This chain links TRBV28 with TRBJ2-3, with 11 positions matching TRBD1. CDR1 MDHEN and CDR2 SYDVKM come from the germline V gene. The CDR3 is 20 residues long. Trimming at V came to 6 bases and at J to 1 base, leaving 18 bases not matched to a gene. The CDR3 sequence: CASSLIGQGAMMMGTDTQYF. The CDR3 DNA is TGTGCCAGCAGCCTGATAGGACAGGGGGCGATGATGATGGGCACAGATACGCAGTATTTT.

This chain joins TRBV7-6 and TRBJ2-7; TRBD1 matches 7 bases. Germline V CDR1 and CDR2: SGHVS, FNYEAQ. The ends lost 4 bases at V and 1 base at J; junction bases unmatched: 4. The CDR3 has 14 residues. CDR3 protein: CASSSGQVSYEQYF. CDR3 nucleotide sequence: TGTGCCAGCAGCTCAGGACAGGTATCCTACGAGCAGTACTTC.

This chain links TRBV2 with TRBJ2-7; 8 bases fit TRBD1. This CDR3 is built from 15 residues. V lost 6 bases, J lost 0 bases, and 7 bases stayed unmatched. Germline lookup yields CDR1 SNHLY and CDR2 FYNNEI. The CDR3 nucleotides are TGTGCCAGCAGAGAGGGGACAGGACCCTCCTACGAGCAGTACTTC. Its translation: CASREGTGPSYEQYF.

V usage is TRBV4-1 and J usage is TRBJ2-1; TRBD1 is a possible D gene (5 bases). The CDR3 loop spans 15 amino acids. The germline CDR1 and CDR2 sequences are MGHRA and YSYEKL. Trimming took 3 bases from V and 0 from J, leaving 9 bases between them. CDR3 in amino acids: CASSHADNSYNEQFF. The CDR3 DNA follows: TGCGCCAGCAGCCACGCGGACAACTCCTACAATGAGCAGTTCTTC.

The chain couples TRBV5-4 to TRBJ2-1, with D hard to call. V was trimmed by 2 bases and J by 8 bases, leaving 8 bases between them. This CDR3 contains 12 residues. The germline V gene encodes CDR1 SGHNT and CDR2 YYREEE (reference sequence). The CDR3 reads CASSFRTDEQFF. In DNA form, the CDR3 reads TGTGCCAGCAGCTTTCGGACGGATGAGCAGTTCTTC.

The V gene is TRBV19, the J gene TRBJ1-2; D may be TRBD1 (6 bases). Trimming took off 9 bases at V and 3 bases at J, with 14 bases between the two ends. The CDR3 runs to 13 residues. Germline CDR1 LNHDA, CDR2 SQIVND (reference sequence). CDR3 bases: TGTGCCAGCCTAGGGGGGCTCGACTATGGCTACACCTTC. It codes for CASLGGLDYGYTF.

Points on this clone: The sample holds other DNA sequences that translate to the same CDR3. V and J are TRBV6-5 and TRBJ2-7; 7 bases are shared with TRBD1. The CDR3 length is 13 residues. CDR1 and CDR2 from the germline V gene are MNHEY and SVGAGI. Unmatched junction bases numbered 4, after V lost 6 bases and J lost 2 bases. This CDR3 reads CASSPGTAYEQYF. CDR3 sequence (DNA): TGTGCCAGCAGCCCCGGGACAGCCTACGAGCAGTACTTC.

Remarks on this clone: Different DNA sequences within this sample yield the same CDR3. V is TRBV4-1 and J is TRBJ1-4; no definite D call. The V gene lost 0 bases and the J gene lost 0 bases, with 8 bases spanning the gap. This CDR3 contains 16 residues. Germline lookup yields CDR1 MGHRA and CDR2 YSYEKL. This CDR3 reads CASSQDPATTNEKLFF. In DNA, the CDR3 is TGCGCCAGCAGCCAAGACCCAGCAACAACTAATGAAAAACTGTTTTTT.

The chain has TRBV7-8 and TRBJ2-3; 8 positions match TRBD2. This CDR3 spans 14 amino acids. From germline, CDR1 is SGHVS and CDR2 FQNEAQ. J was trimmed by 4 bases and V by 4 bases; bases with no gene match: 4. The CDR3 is CASSSGTRSDTQYF. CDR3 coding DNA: TGTGCCAGCAGCTCCGGGACTAGATCAGATACGCAGTATTTT.

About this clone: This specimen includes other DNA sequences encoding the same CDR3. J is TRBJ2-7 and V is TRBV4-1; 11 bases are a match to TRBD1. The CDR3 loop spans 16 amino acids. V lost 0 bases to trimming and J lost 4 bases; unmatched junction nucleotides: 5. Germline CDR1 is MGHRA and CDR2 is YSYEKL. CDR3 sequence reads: CASSQDPGQGGYEQYF. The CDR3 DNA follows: TGCGCCAGCAGCCAAGATCCGGGACAGGGGGGATACGAGCAGTACTTC.

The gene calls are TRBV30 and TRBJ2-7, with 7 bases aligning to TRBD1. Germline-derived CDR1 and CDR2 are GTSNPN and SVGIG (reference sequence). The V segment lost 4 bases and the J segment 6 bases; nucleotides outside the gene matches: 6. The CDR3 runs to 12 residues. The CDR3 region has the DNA TGTGCCTGGAAAGGGGACAGTGGCGAGCAGTACTTC. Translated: CAWKGDSGEQYF.